This T cell receptor beta chain originates from a study of T cell responses to AZD1222 COVID-19 vaccine. The study's findings and limits: The study identified only a handful of AZD1222 recipients as seropositive at baseline. Nearly half of the spike-specific TCRs reportedly recognize variant regions that carry no mutations. The peak T cell response came first, and repertoires were sampled only after it. Increases in Spike-specific TCR breadth and depth were seen after two AZD1222 doses.

As to this clone: What it binds is not known.

The repertoire was sequenced with immunoSEQ multiplex PCR; TCRdb's copy has only in-frame clones and lacks some. The sample lists 140,000 to 150,000 clones, less than 95% occurring once. V dropped 1 base and J dropped 11; count of bases not matched to a gene: 12. There are 15 residues in the CDR3. The germline CDR1 and CDR2 sequences are SGHRS and YFSETQ. Sequencing used peripheral blood, obtained 28 days after the second dose of the MenACWY control vaccine. The rearrangement joins TRBV5-1 to TRBJ2-4, with 7 positions matching TRBD2. This TCR was sampled from an adult who received the MenACWY meningococcal vaccine as a control. CDR3 bases: TGCGCCAGCAGCTTGTTTGGGAGGGCCGTTGATTTTCAGTACTTC. Protein sequence: CASSLFGRAVDFQYF.